This T cell receptor beta chain was retrieved from a study of blood T cells in healthy people across ages. This clonotype was detected a few times. As yet, its antigen is unknown. General study findings and limits: Unknown donor CMV status possibly confounded expanded clonotype changes.

Trimming at V came to 0 bases and at J to 0 bases, leaving 0 bases not matched to a gene. Germline lookup yields CDR1 MDHEN and CDR2 SYDVKM. This CDR3 has 16 residues. The second PCR ran about 6 to 12 cycles with a sample-barcoded 5' primer and J-beta primers. TCRdb itself ran the 5' RACE reads through MiXCR, one entry per CDR3 protein. This table holds about 1.8 million distinct CDR3 sequences, about 50% found once. The chain has TRBV28 and TRBJ2-1, with 9 positions matching TRBD2. This receptor was obtained from a middle-aged woman in good health. Sequencing input: blood. In DNA, the CDR3 is TGTGCCAGCAGTTTATGGACTAGCGGCTCCTACAATGAGCAGTTCTTC. As protein: CASSLWTSGSYNEQFF. The whole variable domain, filled in from reference TRBV28 and TRBJ2-1, reads DVKVTQSSRYLVKRTGEKVFLECVQDMDHENMFWYRQDPGLGLRLIYFSYDVKMKEKGDIPEGYSVSREKKERFSLILESASTNQTSMYLCASSLWTSGSYNEQFFGPGTRLTVL.